Presented here are 20 T cell receptor beta chains from one specimen sequenced in a study of blood T cell repertoires in COVID-19. Measured with immunoSEQ multiplex PCR; TCRdb has only the in-frame clones, and not every one. Among nearly 250,000 clones listed, around nine tenths were seen once. Material: peripheral blood. Receptors originate from a woman aged 55-69 years who had recovered from COVID-19.

In this sample, this clone turned up a few times. The rearrangement uses TRBV3-1 (or the pseudogene TRBV3-2) and TRBJ2-4; D uncertain. V was pared by 1 base and J by 8 bases, with 6 bases between. The CDR3 is made up of 12 amino acids. Germline V lookup: CDR1 LGHDT, CDR2 YNNKEL (reference sequence). The CDR3 DNA reads TGTGCCAGCAGCCAAGCCACGGACATTCAGTACTTC. Protein: CASSQATDIQYF.

DNA of the CDR3: TGTGCCACGGCCTGGGTAGGAGACTACGAGCAGTACTTC. Its protein product is CATAWVGDYEQYF. The chain is built from TRBV6-5 and TRBJ2-7; D remains unclear. Germline lookup yields CDR1 MNHEY and CDR2 SVGAGI. The CDR3 is 13 amino acids. V lost 10 bases and J lost 3, with 16 bases in between.

J is TRBJ2-7 and V is TRBV5-1; possible D gene TRBD2, 6 bases. Trimming pared 0 bases from V and 3 bases from J, leaving 16 bases between. Per the germline V gene, CDR1 is SGHRS and CDR2 is YFSETQ. There are 16 residues in the CDR3. CDR3 amino acids: CASSLGGGDSNYEQYF. CDR3 nucleotide sequence: TGCGCCAGCAGCTTGGGTGGAGGGGATAGTAACTACGAGCAGTACTTC.

The rearrangement links TRBV28 to TRBJ2-3, with D tentatively TRBD2 (5 bases). Trimming took 4 bases from V and 4 from J, leaving 9 bases between them. Germline loops: CDR1 MDHEN, CDR2 SYDVKM. The CDR3 sequence is 13 residues long. In DNA form, the CDR3 reads TGTGCCAGCAGTTCCCCGGACTCAGATACGCAGTATTTT. As protein: CASSSPDSDTQYF.

The J gene is TRBJ1-4, the V gene TRBV7-9; D unresolved. The germline gives CDR1 SEHNR, CDR2 FQNEAQ (reference sequence). The CDR3 has 16 residues. The germline V and J ends were trimmed by 6 bases and 0 bases, with 14 bases remaining between them. The CDR3 loop reads CASSQVLAATNEKLFF. CDR3 nucleotide sequence: TGTGCCAGCAGTCAAGTTTTGGCTGCAACTAATGAAAAACTGTTTTTT.

As for this clone: One end of the junction varies from germline; a read error may be responsible. The gene calls are TRBV6-2 or TRBV6-3 and TRBJ1-2; D perhaps matches TRBD1 (5 bases). The CDR3 length is 15 residues. Germline CDR1 and CDR2: MNHEY and SVGEGT. The DNA for the CDR3 is TGTGCCAGCAGTTACTCGCCGGGGGGAGGTTATGGCCACACCTTC. It yields the protein CASSYSPGGGYGHTF.

This clone was detected once. This rearrangement joins TRBV6-1 to TRBJ1-2; 8 nucleotides agree with TRBD1. J lost 4 bases, V lost 3 bases, and 1 base had no gene match. The germline CDR1 and CDR2 sequences are MNHNS and SASEGT. The CDR3 loop spans 13 amino acids. CDR3 DNA: TGTGCCAGCAGTGACAGGGGGCGCTATGGCTACACCTTC. Its translation: CASSDRGRYGYTF.

The CDR3 sequence: CASSELPGQARSVGANVLTF. The CDR3 nucleotides are TGTGCCAGCAGTGAATTACCGGGACAGGCGCGTAGTGTGGGGGCCAACGTCCTGACTTTC. The gene calls are TRBV2 and TRBJ2-6; 8 nucleotides line up with TRBD1. Germline-derived CDR1 and CDR2 are SNHLY and FYNNEI. This CDR3 spans 20 amino acids. Trimming at V came to 2 bases and at J to 4 bases, leaving 16 bases not matched to a gene.

The chain uses TRBV4-1 and TRBJ1-2; D possibly corresponds to TRBD1 (6 bases). Trimming took 4 bases from V and 2 from J, leaving 11 bases between them. Germline CDR1 reads MGHRA; CDR2 reads YSYEKL. CDR3 length: 14 amino acids. The CDR3 sequence is CASSPEGGNYGYTF. Written as DNA, the CDR3 is TGCGCCAGCAGCCCAGAGGGGGGAAACTATGGCTACACCTTC.

This clone was counted between two and nine times. For the CDR3, the DNA is TGTGCCAGCACCCTAGGGACAGGACGGTGGGGGCAGTTCTTC. This encodes CASTLGTGRWGQFF. The chain carries TRBV28 and TRBJ2-1; TRBD1 matches at 8 bases. J gave up 12 bases and V 7 bases, and 14 bases lay outside the gene matches. The CDR3 is 14 residues long. Germline V CDR1 and CDR2: MDHEN, SYDVKM.

Here the CDR3 reads CATSDPTATGQGFYGYTF. CDR3 DNA sequence: TGTGCCACCAGTGACCCTACTGCCACGGGACAGGGCTTCTATGGCTACACCTTC. The chain uses TRBV24-1 and TRBJ1-2; 9 positions match TRBD1. This CDR3 spans 18 amino acids. Trimming took 4 bases from V and 4 from J; bases not matched to a gene: 15. The germline gives CDR1 KGHDR, CDR2 SFDVKD.

The chain couples TRBV7-6 to TRBJ1-3; D perhaps matches TRBD1 (5 bases). This CDR3 has 15 amino acids. Germline V lookup: CDR1 SGHVS, CDR2 FNYEAQ. The ends were cut back, 7 bases at V and 0 bases at J, with 13 bases in the middle. As DNA, the CDR3 is TGTGCCAGCACAAGAGGACAATACTCTGGAAACACCATATATTTT. This codes for CASTRGQYSGNTIYF.

The V gene is TRBV5-1, the J gene TRBJ1-3, with TRBD1 as a possible D gene (5 bases). The CDR3 is 14 residues long. V lost 3 bases and J lost 4, with 11 bases in between. Germline lookup yields CDR1 SGHRS and CDR2 YFSETQ. CDR3 protein: CASSSSGEGNTIYF. CDR3 DNA: TGCGCCAGCAGCTCCTCGGGGGAGGGAAACACCATATATTTT.

The chain employs TRBV2 and TRBJ1-1, with 10 bases lining up with TRBD1. Per the germline V gene, CDR1 is SNHLY and CDR2 is FYNNEI. The V segment lost 7 bases and the J segment 5 bases; nucleotides outside the gene matches: 4. The CDR3 runs to 13 residues. The CDR3 coding sequence is TGTGCCAGCATTCGGACAGGGGGGACTGAAGCTTTCTTT. Translated: CASIRTGGTEAFF.

There are a few counts of this clone. This sequence joins TRBV3-1 (or the pseudogene TRBV3-2) and TRBJ1-2; D is unresolved. From germline, CDR1 is LGHDT and CDR2 YNNKEL (reference sequence). The CDR3 has 14 residues. Trimming took 0 bases from V and 7 from J, leaving 12 bases between them. CDR3 region: CASSQDGQVFGYTF. CDR3 in DNA: TGTGCCAGCAGCCAAGACGGTCAGGTGTTTGGCTACACCTTC.

The rearrangement joins TRBV28 to TRBJ2-1; the match to TRBD2 covers 9 bases. Germline CDR1 MDHEN, CDR2 SYDVKM. The CDR3 totals 16 residues. V gave up 5 bases and J gave up 9 bases; unmatched junction bases: 14. CDR3 sequence: CASSRPGLANNAEQFF. The CDR3 DNA follows: TGTGCCAGCAGTCGCCCAGGACTAGCGAACAATGCTGAGCAGTTCTTC.

The rearrangement uses TRBV11-3 and TRBJ2-2, with a possible D match to TRBD1 (6 bases). With 5 bases removed from V and 1 base from J, the gap between germline ends came to 14 bases. The CDR3 has 16 residues. Germline V gene data show CDR1 as SGHNT and CDR2 as YENEEA. The chain's CDR3 is CASSPLGAWNTGELFF. In DNA, the CDR3 is TGTGCCAGCAGCCCCCTGGGGGCGTGGAACACCGGGGAGCTGTTTTTT.

This rearrangement joins TRBV12-3 or TRBV12-4 to TRBJ1-6; weak D call: TRBD1 (6 bases). Trimming took off 2 bases at V and 10 bases at J, with 9 bases between the two ends. CDR3 size: 13 residues. CDR3 nucleotides: TGTGCCAGCAGTTTAAGGACAGACTCACCCCTCCACTTT. Its translation: CASSLRTDSPLHF.

V is TRBV5-1 and J is TRBJ1-3, with 8 bases aligning to TRBD1. The CDR3 spans 16 residues. Per germline, CDR1 SGHRS and CDR2 YFSETQ. V lost 6 bases, J lost 3 bases, and 11 bases stayed unmatched. DNA for the CDR3: TGCGCCAGCACCAGGATGGGAGGACAGGGTGGAAACACCATATATTTT. Its translation: CASTRMGGQGGNTIYF.

V and J are TRBV5-1 and TRBJ2-6, with TRBD1 matching 8 bases. Trimming at V came to 0 bases and at J to 3 bases, leaving 2 bases not matched to a gene. The CDR3 has 16 residues. CDR1 is SGHRS and CDR2 is YFSETQ in the germline V gene. CDR3 DNA sequence: TGCGCCAGCAGCTTGGCGACAGGGGTTGGGGCCAACGTCCTGACTTTC. Protein: CASSLATGVGANVLTF. Full variable domain (missing parts from reference TRBV5-1 and TRBJ2-6): KAGVTQTPRYLIKTRGQQVTLSCSPISGHRSVSWYQQTPGQGLQFLFEYFSETQRNKGNFPGRFSGRQFSNSRSEMNVSTLELGDSALYLCASSLATGVGANVLTFGAGSRLTVL.